These 30 T cell receptor beta chains came from one sample sequenced in a study of control samples from healthy donors and cancer patients (dated by TCRdb to 2018 to 2021). The library was obtained by the immunoSEQ multiplex PCR assay. TCRdb stores this immuneACCESS table with in-frame sequences only. Part of the clones is absent; in the studies checked, under half of the shortfall reflects unresolved V genes, and no reason is known for the rest. Here the sample has approximately 190,000 clones; about 91% occur a single time. The ten most abundant clones make up approximately 1.8% of the sample. The sample consisted of blood. The receptors originated from a man aged 25-40 years in good health.

The V call is TRBV6-5, the J call TRBJ1-3; possible D gene TRBD1, 6 bases. Germline V gives CDR1 MNHEY, CDR2 SVGAGI. The CDR3 is 15 residues long. Trimming shortened V by 5 bases and J by 2 bases, and 13 bases separated the two germline ends. The CDR3 is CASSTDRFPGNTIYF. CDR3 nucleotides: TGTGCCAGCAGTACTGACAGGTTCCCTGGAAACACCATATATTTT.

This clone was found once. The CDR3 coding sequence is TGTGCCAGCAGGGCAGGGGCCTTGAACACTGAAGCTTTCTTT. Its translation: CASRAGALNTEAFF. This chain uses TRBV9 with TRBJ1-1; D is possibly TRBD1 (6 bases). Trimming took off 5 bases at V and 0 bases at J, with 11 bases between the two ends. The length of the CDR3 is 14 residues. Per germline, CDR1 SGDLS and CDR2 YYNGEE.

CDR3 protein: CASSYEGRGGTEAFF. CDR3 nucleotide sequence: TGTGCCAGCAGTTACGAGGGGCGAGGGGGCACTGAAGCTTTCTTT. V is TRBV6-5 and J is TRBJ1-1; TRBD1 might be the D (6 bases). Germline V gene data show CDR1 as MNHEY and CDR2 as SVGAGI. V lost 2 bases to trimming and J lost 4 bases, with 14 bases between them. This CDR3 comprises 15 residues.

V usage is TRBV18 and J usage is TRBJ1-1, with D possibly matching TRBD1 (5 bases). This CDR3 comprises 13 residues. Germline assignment: CDR1 KGHSH and CDR2 LQKENI. The V end was cut by 5 bases, the J end by 2 bases, with 9 bases between. The CDR3 region is CASSAGLNTEAFF. For the CDR3, the DNA is TGTGCCAGCTCAGCGGGACTCAACACTGAAGCTTTCTTT. Supplemented by reference TRBV18 and TRBJ1-1, the full variable domain reads NAGVMQNPRHLVRRRGQEARLRCSPMKGHSHVYWYRQLPEEGLKFMVYLQKENIIDESGMPKERFSAEFPKEGPSILRIQQVVRGDSAAYFCASSAGLNTEAFFGQGTRLTVV.

The V and J genes are TRBV12-3 or TRBV12-4 and TRBJ2-3; D may be TRBD2 (6 bases). Deletions cut 7 bases from V and 7 bases from J, with 15 bases between. This CDR3 region has 13 residues. The CDR3 DNA sequence: TGTGCCAGCACCCGCGGGGAAGTAAATACGCAGTATTTT. Encoded protein: CASTRGEVNTQYF.

The chain recombines TRBV6-5 with TRBJ2-7, with no clear D. Germline V gene lookup returns CDR1 MNHEY and CDR2 SVGAGI. The ends were cut back, 2 bases at V and 2 bases at J, with 16 bases in the middle. The CDR3 is 16 amino acids. The CDR3 is CASSYSPPVEAYEQYF. CDR3 nucleotides: TGTGCCAGCAGTTACAGTCCCCCCGTTGAAGCCTACGAGCAGTACTTC.

V and J are TRBV7-2 and TRBJ2-3; TRBD1 agrees at 10 bases. Germline CDR1 SGHTA, CDR2 FQGNSA. The CDR3 spans 18 residues. V dropped 1 base and J dropped 0; count of bases not matched to a gene: 7. The CDR3 region has the DNA TGTGCCAGCAGCTTAGGGGGGAGGGGACAGGGGAGCACAGATACGCAGTATTTT. Translating it yields CASSLGGRGQGSTDTQYF.

The chain has TRBV14 and TRBJ2-3, with D possibly TRBD2 on 7 matching bases. The CDR3 contains 14 residues. V was clipped by 0 bases and J by 14 bases, with 18 bases between them. Germline assignment: CDR1 SGHDN and CDR2 FVKESK. The CDR3 DNA is TGTGCCAGCAGCCAAGATTTGAGGGGGGGGCGAATGTATTTT. As protein: CASSQDLRGGRMYF.

The V gene is TRBV27, the J gene TRBJ1-2; D remains ambiguous. This CDR3 contains 12 residues. Trimming took 8 bases from V and 8 from J, leaving 15 bases between them. In germline, CDR1 is MNHEY, CDR2 SMNVEV (reference sequence). The CDR3 coding sequence is TGTGCCAGCGCTGGTAATGCCAGGGGCTACACCTTC. Amino acid sequence: CASAGNARGYTF.

V gene TRBV15 combines with J gene TRBJ1-4; D is possibly TRBD1 (6 bases). The V end lost 3 bases, the J end lost 3 bases, and 14 bases lay between the germline ends. Germline CDR1 is LNHNV and CDR2 is YYDKDF (reference sequence). This CDR3 is built from 16 residues. The DNA for the CDR3 is TGTGCCACCAGCAGGGAACAGGGAGGGTCTAATGAAAAACTGTTTTTT. Amino acids: CATSREQGGSNEKLFF.

This clone appeared a single time. V usage is TRBV12-3 or TRBV12-4 and J usage is TRBJ2-1; 7 bases fit TRBD1. The length of the CDR3 is 12 residues. V shed 7 bases, J shed 8 bases, and the junction held 5 bases outside the gene matches. CDR3 in amino acids: CASNLGQDEQFF. CDR3 DNA sequence: TGTGCCAGCAACCTCGGACAGGATGAGCAGTTCTTC.

This clone was detected only once. The chain combines TRBV3-1 (or the pseudogene TRBV3-2) with TRBJ2-3; 10 nucleotides align to TRBD2. Looked up from germline, CDR1 is LGHDT and CDR2 is YNNKEL (reference sequence). CDR3 length: 16 amino acids. Trimming took 4 bases from V and 6 from J; bases not matched to a gene: 10. As DNA, the CDR3 is TGTGCCAGCAGCCCCCTAGCGGGGGCTGGGGGGGATACGCAGTATTTT. This codes for CASSPLAGAGGDTQYF.

The chain carries TRBV5-1 and TRBJ1-2, with 10 bases aligning to TRBD1. The trim removed 5 bases at V and 8 bases at J, leaving 9 bases unmatched. CDR3 size: 14 residues. CDR1 SGHRS and CDR2 YFSETQ come from the germline V gene. The CDR3 spells CASRPGTGDGGYTF. CDR3 nucleotides: TGCGCCAGCAGACCCGGGACAGGGGACGGAGGCTACACCTTC.

J is TRBJ2-3 and V is TRBV6-6; 8 nucleotides match TRBD2. CDR1 is MNHNY and CDR2 is SVGAGI in the germline V gene (reference sequence). V shed 5 bases, J shed 5 bases, and the junction held 12 bases outside the gene matches. The CDR3 totals 16 residues. CDR3 coding DNA: TGTGCCAGCAGTCCGGGCGCGGGGGGCCGCGGAGATACGCAGTATTTT. It is translated as CASSPGAGGRGDTQYF.

This chain joins TRBV11-2 and TRBJ2-7; 8 bases agree with TRBD2. J gave up 6 bases and V 3 bases, and 7 bases lay outside the gene matches. Looked up from germline, CDR1 is SGHAT and CDR2 is FQNNGV. This CDR3 has 14 amino acids. The CDR3 sequence: CASSLNRAGGEQYF. DNA for the CDR3: TGTGCCAGCAGCTTGAACAGGGCGGGGGGCGAGCAGTACTTC.

This chain uses TRBV11-2 with TRBJ1-1; D not certain. This CDR3 contains 14 residues. V was pared by 5 bases and J by 4 bases, with 14 bases between. Germline lookup yields CDR1 SGHAT and CDR2 FQNNGV. The CDR3 nucleotides are TGTGCCAGCAGCCTTCCAGAGCAAAGCACTGAAGCTTTCTTT. Encoded protein: CASSLPEQSTEAFF.

V usage is TRBV4-2 and J usage is TRBJ1-1, with D maybe TRBD1 (6 bases). Per germline, CDR1 LGHNA and CDR2 YNFKEQ. V dropped 3 bases and J dropped 2 bases, with 13 bases sitting between them. The CDR3 is 15 residues long. CDR3 loop: CASSHGRTANTEAFF. CDR3 bases: TGTGCCAGCAGCCACGGACGGACAGCAAACACTGAAGCTTTCTTT.

This sequence joins TRBV3-1 (or the pseudogene TRBV3-2) and TRBJ1-5; 8 bases agree with TRBD1. V was pared by 6 bases and J by 6 bases, with 4 bases of the junction left unmatched. From germline, CDR1 is LGHDT and CDR2 YNNKEL (reference sequence). The CDR3 consists of 13 residues. The CDR3 coding sequence is TGTGCCAGCAGTTCAGGGGGCGGTCAGCCCCAGCATTTT. Translation gives CASSSGGGQPQHF.

The chain recombines TRBV5-1 with TRBJ1-1; D is unclear. The V end lost 3 bases, the J end lost 0 bases, and 9 bases lay between the germline ends. The CDR3 runs to 14 residues. Germline V gene sequence: CDR1 SGHRS, CDR2 YFSETQ. This CDR3 is CASSSDGMNTEAFF. The CDR3 nucleotides are TGCGCCAGCAGCTCGGACGGCATGAACACTGAAGCTTTCTTT.

The V call is TRBV30, the J call TRBJ2-7; 11 bases fit TRBD1. The trim removed 6 bases at V and 3 bases at J, leaving 7 bases unmatched. The length of the CDR3 is 14 residues. Germline CDR1 is GTSNPN and CDR2 is SVGIG (reference sequence). For the CDR3, the DNA is TGTGCCTGCGAGAGCGGGACAGGGGGCTACGAGCAGTACTTC. It specifies CACESGTGGYEQYF.

The chain combines TRBV12-3 or TRBV12-4 with TRBJ1-3, with D unresolved. CDR3 length: 13 residues. V was pared by 8 bases and J by 1 base, with 9 bases between. The CDR3 here is CASFRWSGNTIYF. CDR3 DNA: TGTGCCAGCTTCCGGTGGTCTGGAAACACCATATATTTT.

The chain joins TRBV5-1 to TRBJ2-1, with D possibly being TRBD2 (6 bases). The CDR3 loop spans 16 amino acids. The germline CDR1 and CDR2 sequences are SGHRS and YFSETQ. Trimming stripped 5 bases from V and 1 base from J, with 16 bases between. The CDR3 loop reads CASRRVGGVSYNEQFF. DNA of the CDR3: TGCGCCAGCAGACGTGTGGGCGGGGTTTCCTACAATGAGCAGTTCTTC.

The rearrangement uses TRBV6-5 and TRBJ2-3; D is perhaps TRBD1 (6 bases). The CDR3 sequence is 15 residues long. Germline assignment: CDR1 MNHEY and CDR2 SVGAGI. V gave up 2 bases and J gave up 3 bases, with 12 bases separating them. The CDR3 DNA is TGTGCCAGCAGTTACGGACAGATCAGTACAGATACGCAGTATTTT. This translates into CASSYGQISTDTQYF.

This clone was seen a handful of times. The CDR3 nucleotides are TGCGCCAGCAGCCAAGGGCCCGCGGGTGAGCAGTTCTTC. It specifies CASSQGPAGEQFF. This chain joins TRBV4-1 and TRBJ2-1, with D possibly being TRBD2 (5 bases). The CDR3 is made up of 13 amino acids. The V end lost 1 base, the J end lost 9 bases, and 10 bases lay between the germline ends. Germline assignment: CDR1 MGHRA and CDR2 YSYEKL.

The V and J genes are TRBV7-2 and TRBJ1-5; D may be TRBD1 (5 bases). CDR1 is SGHTA and CDR2 is FQGNSA in the germline V gene. The length of the CDR3 is 13 residues. V lost 5 bases to trimming and J lost 4 bases, with 9 bases between them. CDR3 coding DNA: TGTGCCAGCAGCCGTCGGGGGAATCAGCCCCAGCATTTT. Its translation is CASSRRGNQPQHF. Full variable domain (outside the CDR3, taken from reference TRBV7-2 and TRBJ1-5): GAGVSQSPSNKVTEKGKDVELRCDPISGHTALYWYRQSLGQGLEFLIYFQGNSAPDKSGLPSDRFSAERTGGSVSTLTIQRTQQEDSAVYLCASSRRGNQPQHFGDGTRLSIL.

The V call is TRBV19, the J call TRBJ1-6, with D perhaps TRBD1 (5 bases). The length of the CDR3 is 15 residues. Per the germline V gene, CDR1 is LNHDA and CDR2 is SQIVND (reference sequence). Trimming pared 1 base from V and 7 bases from J, leaving 11 bases between. CDR3 in DNA: TGTGCCAGTAGTATAGCGCAGGGAGGGAATTCACCCCTCCACTTT. Its protein is CASSIAQGGNSPLHF.

The V and J genes are TRBV27 and TRBJ1-1; D is ambiguous. Trimming cost V 3 bases and J 1 base, with 9 bases left between them. Germline CDR1 is MNHEY and CDR2 is SMNVEV (reference sequence). The CDR3 runs 14 residues. The CDR3 region has the DNA TGTGCCAGCAGTTTGGGCAGGTCGAACACTGAAGCTTTCTTT. As protein: CASSLGRSNTEAFF.

Here the CDR3 DNA reads TGTGCCTGGAGTATCCGGGCGGACGTGTATGGCTACACCTTC. Its protein is CAWSIRADVYGYTF. The rearrangement joins TRBV30 to TRBJ1-2; D is ambiguous. The V end was cut by 2 bases, the J end by 5 bases, with 15 bases between. The length of the CDR3 is 14 residues. CDR1 is GTSNPN, CDR2 SVGIG, per germline (reference sequence). Full variable domain (remainder filled in from reference TRBV30 and TRBJ1-2): SQTIHQWPATLVQPVGSPLSLECTVEGTSNPNLYWYRQAAGRGLQLLFYSVGIGQISSEVPQNLSASRPQDRQFILSSKKLLLSDSGFYLCAWSIRADVYGYTFGSGTRLTVV.

This chain connects TRBV5-6 to TRBJ2-1; 10 positions agree with TRBD2. J was trimmed by 6 bases and V by 4 bases; bases with no gene match: 4. The CDR3 is made up of 14 amino acids. Germline V gene data show CDR1 as SGHDT and CDR2 as YYEEEE. The CDR3 DNA reads as TGTGCCAGCAGCCTAGGACTAGCGGTCAATGAGCAGTTCTTC. This gives the protein CASSLGLAVNEQFF.

The chain is built from TRBV29-1 and TRBJ2-7; D gene ambiguous. CDR1 is SQVTM and CDR2 is ANQGSEA in the germline V gene. The CDR3 sequence is 12 residues long. With 4 bases removed from V and 0 bases from J, the gap between germline ends came to 7 bases. The CDR3 loop is CSVGQPSYEQYF. In nucleotides, the CDR3 is TGCAGCGTTGGTCAGCCCTCCTACGAGCAGTACTTC.